A single TCR beta chain is shown here with its context. Its matching antigen is unknown. PCR used 60 Vbeta primers and 13 Jbeta primers. TCRdb keeps only in-frame clones here, not all; method: immunoSEQ multiplex PCR. The sample lists under 150,000 clones; more than 75% were seen once. This entry comes from a study of cytomegalovirus exposure and HLA in healthy donors. Study-wide findings and caveats: For presence/absence analyses, sequencing depth was assumed to be roughly uniform across donors. Clonal expansion, a later analysis showed, was greater in HLA-associated TCR beta chains than in equally common others.

Germline CDR1 reads LGHNA; CDR2 reads YSLEER. The V end was cut by 1 base, the J end by 3 bases, with 12 bases between. The CDR3 has 15 amino acids. Sequenced sample: PBMCs. The chain combines TRBV4-3 with TRBJ2-5; perhaps TRBD2 as D (5 bases). This sequence was found in a woman in her twenties or thirties in good health and CMV-seronegative. The CDR3 coding sequence is TGCGCCAGCAGCCAAGCCGGACTTTATAAAGAGACCCAGTACTTC. Amino acids: CASSQAGLYKETQYF.